A single sample is the source of the 24 T cell receptor beta chains below, sequenced in a study of T-cell reconstitution after alpha-beta-depleted transplantation in children. Preparation of the TCRbeta library was carried out with unique molecular identifiers. TCRdb reprocessed the PCR reads with MiXCR, giving one entry per CDR3 protein. The top ten hold approximately 33% of the sample, which has about 610,000 distinct CDR3 sequences, more than 20% seen once. Sequenced here: PBMCs, sampled before TCRalphabeta/CD19-depleted stem cell transplant. These receptors all stem from a boy in the first two years of life with Wiskott-Aldrich syndrome, due to receive a stem cell transplant.

Points on this clonotype: The junction and the germline gene differ at one end; a read error may be behind it. The chain uses TRBV7-3 and TRBJ2-1; D possibly corresponds to TRBD1 (6 bases). CDR1 and CDR2 from the germline V gene are SGHTA and FQGTGA. The CDR3 has 15 amino acids. The CDR3 here is CASSLRGLAGVEHFF. CDR3 sequence (DNA): TGTGCCAGCAGCTTAAGAGGGCTAGCAGGGGTAGAGCACTTCTTC.

Details on this clonotype: At one end, the junction sequence differs from germline, possibly due to a read error. V and J are TRBV20-1 and TRBJ2-2; no firm D call. There are 9 residues in the CDR3. CDR1 is DFQATT, CDR2 SNEGSKA, per germline (reference sequence). The CDR3 protein is CSAIGELFF. Written as DNA, the CDR3 is TGCAGCGCTATCGGGGAGCTGTTTTTT.

The V call is TRBV7-9, the J call TRBJ2-1; TRBD2 matches at 10 bases. Germline V gene sequence: CDR1 SEHNR, CDR2 FQNEAQ (reference sequence). Trimming took 2 bases from V and 7 from J; bases not matched to a gene: 2. CDR3 length: 14 residues. CDR3 residues: CASSLQGLANEQFF. The CDR3 DNA sequence: TGTGCCAGCAGCTTACAGGGACTAGCGAATGAGCAGTTCTTC.

This clonotype has just a few counts. The rearrangement links TRBV5-1 to TRBJ2-3, with D unresolved. Germline CDR1 is SGHRS and CDR2 is YFSETQ. The CDR3 runs 12 residues. The germline V and J ends were trimmed by 4 bases and 6 bases, with 9 bases remaining between them. The CDR3 here is CASSNYSDTQYF. CDR3 sequence (DNA): TGCGCCAGCAGCAATTACTCCGATACGCAGTATTTT.

The sample holds a few counts of this clonotype. This chain connects TRBV29-1 to TRBJ2-5, with 7 positions matching TRBD1. The CDR3 runs to 12 residues. Trimming removed 8 bases from V and 5 bases from J; junction bases left unmatched: 8. Germline CDR1 is SQVTM and CDR2 is ANQGSEA. This chain's CDR3 is CSTRQGRETQYF. In DNA form, the CDR3 reads TGCAGCACACGACAGGGTCGGGAGACCCAGTACTTC. The variable domain in full, with the rest retrieved from reference TRBV29-1 and TRBJ2-5, is SAVISQKPSRDICQRGTSLTIQCQVDSQVTMMFWYRQQPGQSLTLIATANQGSEATYESGFVIDKFPISRPNLTFSTLTVSNMSPEDSSIYLCSTRQGRETQYFGPGTRLLVL.

This sequence joins TRBV12-3 or TRBV12-4 and TRBJ1-1; 8 nucleotides agree with TRBD1. This CDR3 contains 16 residues. The trim removed 2 bases at V and 9 bases at J, leaving 14 bases unmatched. As DNA, the CDR3 is TGTGCCAGCAGTTTAACAACCGGGACAGGCTCTTTGAAAGCTTTCTTT. It encodes CASSLTTGTGSLKAFF.

This chain links TRBV2 with TRBJ2-7; the D gene is possibly TRBD2 (6 bases). There are 12 residues in the CDR3. Germline assignment: CDR1 SNHLY and CDR2 FYNNEI. V shed 6 bases and J shed 5 bases, with 11 bases lying between them. The CDR3 coding sequence is TGTGCCAGCAGCGCGGGAAGCCACGAGCAGTACTTC. Its translation: CASSAGSHEQYF. Based on the CDR3 plus reference TRBV2 and TRBJ2-7, the full variable domain is EPEVTQTPSHQVTQMGQEVILRCVPISNHLYFYWYRQILGQKVEFLVSFYNNEISEKSEIFDDQFSVERPDGSNFTLKIRSTKLEDSAMYFCASSAGSHEQYFGPGTRLTVT.

This clonotype has only a few counts. This rearrangement joins TRBV12-3 or TRBV12-4 to TRBJ1-4, with D unresolved. CDR3 length equals 15 residues. Trimming removed 5 bases at V and 7 bases at J, with 17 bases between. The CDR3 DNA is TGTGCCAGCAGTCACGGGCAGGATGGAGGTGAAAAACTGTTTTTT. Translated: CASSHGQDGGEKLFF.

This clonotype occurred a few times. Written as DNA, the CDR3 is TGCGCCAGCAGCCCCGTGGGCCGCAATGAGCAGTTCTTC. This translates into CASSPVGRNEQFF. The chain has TRBV5-1 and TRBJ2-1, with no clear D. Looked up from germline, CDR1 is SGHRS and CDR2 is YFSETQ. The CDR3 length is 13 residues. V dropped 4 bases and J dropped 6 bases, with 11 bases sitting between them.

The V gene is TRBV20-1, the J gene TRBJ1-4, with TRBD1 matching 7 bases. Trimming cost V 0 bases and J 7 bases; bases outside gene matches: 5. The length of the CDR3 is 14 residues. Germline CDR1 is DFQATT and CDR2 is SNEGSKA (reference sequence). The CDR3: CSARDPGGSEKLFF. The CDR3 DNA reads as TGCAGTGCTAGAGATCCAGGGGGGAGTGAAAAACTGTTTTTT.

This clonotype was seen once. The chain uses TRBV5-1 and TRBJ1-2; unclear D gene. Germline loops: CDR1 SGHRS, CDR2 YFSETQ. This CDR3 is built from 15 residues. The ends were cut back, 0 bases at V and 3 bases at J, with 12 bases in the middle. CDR3 sequence reads: CASSLGTGSDYGYTF. CDR3 coding DNA: TGCGCCAGCAGCTTGGGTACGGGGTCCGACTATGGCTACACCTTC. The variable domain in full, with the rest retrieved from reference TRBV5-1 and TRBJ1-2, is KAGVTQTPRYLIKTRGQQVTLSCSPISGHRSVSWYQQTPGQGLQFLFEYFSETQRNKGNFPGRFSGRQFSNSRSEMNVSTLELGDSALYLCASSLGTGSDYGYTFGSGTRLTVV.

This chain uses TRBV20-1 with TRBJ1-3; D not resolved. This CDR3 contains 13 residues. From germline, CDR1 is DFQATT and CDR2 SNEGSKA (reference sequence). Trimming took off 1 base at V and 2 bases at J, with 6 bases between the two ends. CDR3 region: CSARVHTGNTIYF. The CDR3 DNA sequence: TGCAGTGCTAGAGTCCATACTGGAAACACCATATATTTT.

This clonotype was observed a handful of times. The rearrangement uses TRBV10-3 and TRBJ2-3; D not resolved. Germline V gives CDR1 ENHRY, CDR2 SYGVKD. The germline V and J ends were trimmed by 2 bases and 4 bases, with 4 bases remaining between them. This CDR3 region has 12 residues. CDR3 bases: TGTGCCATCAGTGAGGAGGCAGATACGCAGTATTTT. Translating gives CAISEEADTQYF.

This clonotype turned up a few times. The CDR3 nucleotides read TGTGCCAGCAGCTTTGGCAGAATGTCCTACAATGAGCAGTTCTTC. Its translation: CASSFGRMSYNEQFF. The rearrangement links TRBV5-6 to TRBJ2-1; no clear D. Deletions cut 2 bases from V and 1 base from J, with 10 bases between. The germline V gene has CDR1 SGHDT and CDR2 YYEEEE. The CDR3 has 15 amino acids.

This chain connects TRBV28 to TRBJ2-5; D may be TRBD1 (6 bases). V lost 1 base to trimming and J lost 2 bases, with 14 bases between them. Germline-derived CDR1 and CDR2 are MDHEN and SYDVKM. The CDR3 totals 16 residues. The CDR3 loop is CASSLLGGTWQETQYF. The DNA for the CDR3 is TGTGCCAGCAGTTTATTAGGGGGAACTTGGCAAGAGACCCAGTACTTC.

The chain links TRBV7-9 to TRBJ2-3; 9 bases map to TRBD2. Germline loops: CDR1 SEHNR, CDR2 FQNEAQ (reference sequence). The CDR3 loop spans 15 amino acids. After removal of 3 bases from V and 4 bases from J, the junction contained 5 bases not matched to a gene. The CDR3 region has the DNA TGTGCCAGCAGCTTTTCGACTAGCGGCCCAGATACGCAGTATTTT. It is translated as CASSFSTSGPDTQYF.

This clonotype was picked up a small number of times. The V call is TRBV20-1, the J call TRBJ1-4; D remains unclear. This CDR3 comprises 14 residues. The germline V gene has CDR1 DFQATT and CDR2 SNEGSKA (reference sequence). The V and J ends lost 6 bases and 8 bases respectively, with 19 bases between them. Here the CDR3 DNA reads TGCAGTGCCCCTGGGCGCACTACCAGGGAAAAACTGTTTTTT. Protein: CSAPGRTTREKLFF.

V usage is TRBV9 and J usage is TRBJ2-5; D gene uncertain. This CDR3 has 15 residues. Trimming pared 4 bases from V and 2 bases from J, leaving 15 bases between. CDR1 and CDR2 from the germline V gene are SGDLS and YYNGEE. The CDR3 loop is CASSPRGWPQETQYF. DNA of the CDR3: TGTGCCAGCAGCCCCCGTGGTTGGCCTCAAGAGACCCAGTACTTC.

J is TRBJ2-5 and V is TRBV6-4; 13 nucleotides line up with TRBD2. The CDR3 is 18 amino acids. The trim removed 2 bases at V and 3 bases at J, leaving 9 bases unmatched. The germline V gene has CDR1 MRHNA and CDR2 SNTAGT. CDR3: CASSDPTSGRRGKETQYF. The CDR3, as DNA: TGTGCCAGCAGTGACCCGACTAGCGGGAGGAGGGGGAAAGAGACCCAGTACTTC.

This clonotype was recorded a few times. The chain joins TRBV20-1 to TRBJ2-7, with D tentatively TRBD2 (5 bases). Germline assignment: CDR1 DFQATT and CDR2 SNEGSKA (reference sequence). Trimming shortened V by 5 bases and J by 6 bases, and 20 bases separated the two germline ends. The CDR3 runs to 14 residues. The CDR3 sequence: CSASPPLAAGEQYF. The DNA for the CDR3 is TGCAGTGCTTCCCCACCTTTAGCCGCGGGCGAGCAGTACTTC.

CDR3 bases: TGCGCCAGCAGCTTCCGGGACAGGTTGGGCGAGCAGTACTTC. The encoded protein is CASSFRDRLGEQYF. The chain joins TRBV5-1 to TRBJ2-7, with 8 bases identical to TRBD1. The CDR3 is 14 amino acids. Trimming removed 2 bases from V and 6 bases from J; junction bases left unmatched: 7. Per the germline V gene, CDR1 is SGHRS and CDR2 is YFSETQ. The full variable domain, in which reference TRBV5-1 and TRBJ2-7 provide the parts outside the CDR3, is KAGVTQTPRYLIKTRGQQVTLSCSPISGHRSVSWYQQTPGQGLQFLFEYFSETQRNKGNFPGRFSGRQFSNSRSEMNVSTLELGDSALYLCASSFRDRLGEQYFGPGTRLTVT.

The sample holds a few counts of this clonotype. The rearrangement links TRBV5-1 to TRBJ2-1, with D perhaps matching TRBD1 (5 bases). CDR1 and CDR2 (germline): SGHRS, YFSETQ. The germline V and J ends were trimmed by 2 bases and 5 bases, with 14 bases remaining between them. This CDR3 comprises 15 residues. As DNA, the CDR3 is TGCGCCAGCAGCTTTTCAGGGCGAGCCGACAATGAGCAGTTCTTC. Amino acids: CASSFSGRADNEQFF.

The V gene is TRBV19, the J gene TRBJ2-7; 8 bases agree with TRBD1. Trimming took 4 bases from V and 2 from J; bases not matched to a gene: 7. Germline CDR1 and CDR2: LNHDA and SQIVND (reference sequence). The CDR3 totals 15 residues. The CDR3 reads CASSRAGTGAYEQYF. The CDR3 DNA is TGTGCCAGTAGTAGGGCCGGGACAGGAGCCTACGAGCAGTACTTC.

This clonotype has more than one count but fewer than ten. This rearrangement joins TRBV10-3 to TRBJ2-1; the D gene is possibly TRBD2 (6 bases). Per germline, CDR1 ENHRY and CDR2 SYGVKD. The CDR3 length is 13 residues. Trimming cost V 8 bases and J 4 bases, with 12 bases left between them. CDR3 DNA sequence: TGTGCCATCTCCCCGGGACTTTACAATGAGCAGTTCTTC. It specifies CAISPGLYNEQFF.